Listed here are 14 T cell receptor beta chains from one sample, sequenced in a study of OX40 agonist ivuxolimab in advanced cancers. This table comes from immunoSEQ multiplex PCR, and its TCRdb copy is limited to in-frame clones, with some not included. The table lists tens of thousands of clones, about 88% of them singletons. The sequenced sample was CD4+ or CD8+ T cells sorted from blood, obtained in a trial of the OX40 agonist ivuxolimab. These receptors all come from an adult with an advanced solid tumor such as melanoma, head and neck, liver or kidney cancer.

This chain links TRBV10-3 with TRBJ2-7; D possibly uses TRBD1 or TRBD2 (6 bases each). This CDR3 is 13 amino acids long. The V gene's germline CDR1 is ENHRY and CDR2 SYGVKD. V was cut by 6 bases and J by 6 bases, with 15 bases left in between. The CDR3 sequence: CAISGGYEGEQYF. The CDR3 DNA sequence: TGTGCCATCAGCGGGGGCTATGAGGGCGAGCAGTACTTC.

The rearrangement joins TRBV19 to TRBJ2-7; a weak D match, TRBD2 (6 bases). V was trimmed by 7 bases and J by 5 bases, leaving 18 bases between them. Germline V gene data show CDR1 as LNHDA and CDR2 as SQIVND (reference sequence). The CDR3 contains 14 residues. CDR3 protein: CASTTRLESNEQYF. The CDR3 bases are TGTGCCAGTACCACCCGACTAGAAAGCAACGAGCAGTACTTC. Drawing the rest from reference TRBV19 and TRBJ2-7, the complete variable domain is DGGITQSPKYLFRKEGQNVTLSCEQNLNHDAMYWYRQDPGQGLRLIYYSQIVNDFQKGDIAEGYSVSREKKESFPLTVTSAQKNPTAFYLCASTTRLESNEQYFGPGTRLTVT.

V is TRBV6-6 and J is TRBJ2-5, with TRBD2 matching over 10 bases. The V gene's germline CDR1 is MNHNY and CDR2 SVGAGI (reference sequence). Trimming cost V 5 bases and J 2 bases; bases outside gene matches: 2. CDR3 length: 14 amino acids. CDR3 amino acids: CASSQTSGQETQYF. CDR3 DNA: TGTGCCAGCAGTCAGACTAGCGGGCAAGAGACCCAGTACTTC.

The chain joins TRBV13 to TRBJ2-3; the D call may be TRBD1 or TRBD2 (5 bases each). Germline assignment: CDR1 PRHDT and CDR2 FYEKMQ (reference sequence). This CDR3 has 17 residues. Trimming stripped 5 bases from V and 1 base from J, with 19 bases between. CDR3 loop: CASSPPLGRGGTDTQYF. The CDR3 nucleotides read TGTGCCAGCAGCCCTCCTTTGGGGAGAGGGGGCACAGATACGCAGTATTTT.

CDR3: CASSRGTGSYGYTF. CDR3 coding DNA: TGTGCCAGCAGTCGCGGGACAGGGTCTTATGGCTACACCTTC. The chain joins TRBV28 to TRBJ1-2; 9 nucleotides agree with TRBD1. Losses at the gene ends were 5 bases for V and 5 bases for J; bases not matched to a gene: 6. The CDR3 sequence is 14 residues long. Looked up from germline, CDR1 is MDHEN and CDR2 is SYDVKM.

This clone appeared a single time. The chain employs TRBV18 and TRBJ2-1, with D possibly matching TRBD1 (5 bases). Trimming shortened V by 2 bases and J by 4 bases, and 12 bases separated the two germline ends. The CDR3 is made up of 15 amino acids. In germline, CDR1 is KGHSH, CDR2 LQKENI. This chain's CDR3 is CASSPARDGYNEQFF. Here the CDR3 DNA reads TGTGCCAGCTCACCAGCCAGGGATGGATACAATGAGCAGTTCTTC. The full variable domain, completed using reference TRBV18 and TRBJ2-1, is NAGVMQNPRHLVRRRGQEARLRCSPMKGHSHVYWYRQLPEEGLKFMVYLQKENIIDESGMPKERFSAEFPKEGPSILRIQQVVRGDSAAYFCASSPARDGYNEQFFGPGTRLTVL.

This chain uses TRBV27 with TRBJ2-2; possibly TRBD1 or TRBD2 for D (5 bases each). The V end lost 4 bases, the J end lost 4 bases, and 19 bases lay between the germline ends. CDR3 size: 17 residues. Per the germline V gene, CDR1 is MNHEY and CDR2 is SMNVEV (reference sequence). CDR3 residues: CASSYYLRGQTTGELFF. Here the CDR3 DNA reads TGTGCCAGCAGTTACTACCTCCGGGGCCAGACCACCGGGGAGCTGTTTTTT.

The rearrangement uses TRBV27 and TRBJ2-5; 13 positions agree with TRBD2. Germline-derived CDR1 and CDR2 are MNHEY and SMNVEV (reference sequence). Unmatched junction bases numbered 11, after V lost 5 bases and J lost 2 bases. The CDR3 contains 18 residues. The CDR3 coding sequence is TGTGCCAGCAGTCCCTACAGGCTACTAGCGGGAGGGCAAGAGACCCAGTACTTC. Translation: CASSPYRLLAGGQETQYF.

The chain combines TRBV2 with TRBJ2-5; TRBD2 is a possible D gene (5 bases). The ends were cut back, 1 base at V and 5 bases at J, with 17 bases in the middle. The CDR3 is 16 residues long. Germline V lookup: CDR1 SNHLY, CDR2 FYNNEI. Written as DNA, the CDR3 is TGTGCCAGCAGTGAAGTCGGTTCGGGAATTGGGGAGACCCAGTACTTC. Translation gives CASSEVGSGIGETQYF.

The chain joins TRBV28 to TRBJ1-2; 7 bases line up with TRBD1. The CDR3 is 13 residues long. V lost 5 bases and J lost 2; bases outside the gene matches: 2. Per the germline V gene, CDR1 is MDHEN and CDR2 is SYDVKM. This chain's CDR3 is CASSGTVNYGYTF. The CDR3 DNA sequence: TGTGCCAGCAGTGGGACAGTAAACTATGGCTACACCTTC.

The chain couples TRBV4-3 to TRBJ2-5; D might be TRBD1 or TRBD2, each matching 5 bases. Trimming took off 0 bases at V and 6 bases at J, with 20 bases between the two ends. The CDR3 length is 17 residues. Germline V lookup: CDR1 LGHNA, CDR2 YSLEER. The CDR3 here is CASSQDPLGGAVKTQYF. CDR3 nucleotide sequence: TGCGCCAGCAGCCAAGATCCCCTTGGGGGAGCAGTTAAGACCCAGTACTTC.

The sample holds a few counts of this clone. This chain connects TRBV2 to TRBJ2-5; possibly TRBD1 for D (6 bases). The CDR3 loop spans 13 amino acids. Trimming pared 6 bases from V and 1 base from J, leaving 9 bases between. From germline, CDR1 is SNHLY and CDR2 FYNNEI. The CDR3 DNA is TGTGCCAGCAGAGGACAGCCCCAAGAGACCCAGTACTTC. Its translation: CASRGQPQETQYF.

In its sample, this clone was seen once. The V and J genes are TRBV7-2 and TRBJ2-5, with 8 positions matching TRBD2. Looked up from germline, CDR1 is SGHTA and CDR2 is FQGNSA. After removal of 5 bases from V and 1 base from J, the junction contained 9 bases not matched to a gene. The CDR3 is 16 amino acids. CDR3 residues: CASSRKRERGQETQYF. CDR3 in DNA: TGTGCCAGCAGCCGTAAGCGGGAGAGGGGCCAAGAGACCCAGTACTTC.

This clone occurred a few times. The rearrangement joins TRBV5-1 to TRBJ2-7; the match to TRBD1 covers 7 bases. Germline CDR1 SGHRS, CDR2 YFSETQ. This CDR3 spans 14 amino acids. Trimming at V came to 4 bases and at J to 2 bases, leaving 6 bases not matched to a gene. Here the CDR3 DNA reads TGCGCCAGCAGCCCCGGGACAGTAACCTACGAGCAGTACTTC. It is translated as CASSPGTVTYEQYF. The full variable domain, with the rest looked up from reference TRBV5-1 and TRBJ2-7, is KAGVTQTPRYLIKTRGQQVTLSCSPISGHRSVSWYQQTPGQGLQFLFEYFSETQRNKGNFPGRFSGRQFSNSRSEMNVSTLELGDSALYLCASSPGTVTYEQYFGPGTRLTVT.